The present T cell receptor (beta chain) was sequenced within a study of shared clonotypes between healthy human individuals (dated by TCRdb to 2020 to 2021). Study-wide context: The cohort comprised a couple of women and a few men aged 18 to 49 years. Each donor's leukapheresis produced roughly between roughly 0.85 and 10 billion PBMCs. The study deeply sequenced blood TCR repertoires of about five healthy adults to estimate repertoire size and the extent of clonotype sharing between individuals. For each donor, CD4 naive and CD4 memory were each given three plates, CD8 naive was given two plates, and CD8 memory was given one plate. To increase sequencing depth and limit assay-specific biases, different laboratories used diverse techniques to prepare libraries and sequence TCR repertoires.

Results the study describes overall, beyond this receptor: Because the study included a small number of donors, the genetic and exposure-history diversity represented was limited. Larger estimated clonotype richness was generally found for naive subsets than for memory subsets. Sharing across four donors was observed for 5% to 6.5% of naive CD4, less than 4% of naive CD8, 2% to 2.5% of memory CD4, and roughly 0.4% of memory CD8 clonotypes. Pairwise subsampling led to the expectation that sequencing depth would affect the degree of clonotype sharing among donors. Rarefaction of sorted-subset datasets indicated incomplete sequencing despite the large sequencing depth. Sampling was restricted to blood, and TCR repertoires in tissues likely differ from the TCR repertoires found in blood. Higher generation probabilities were observed for clonotypes shared by all four sorted-subset donors than for non-shared clonotypes.

About this clone: The specificity of this receptor is unknown. Base qualities are not recorded, but no much larger clone differs from it by a single base.

TCR CDR3 regions were amplified from genomic DNA by multiplex PCR using the deep immunoSEQ assay. Genomic DNA extracted from each cell subset was distributed evenly over all wells of several immunoSEQ 96-well plates, and each plate served as one replicate. For sorted subsets, 200 to 250 ng of genomic DNA, equivalent to 25,000 to 35,000 T cell genomes, went into each replicate PCR. The purified libraries were quantified using a Qubit 3.0 fluorometer, sized with a Bioanalyzer 2100, and then quantified again using the KAPA Library Quantification kit. Every immunoSEQ 96-well plate was sequenced on a dedicated single-read 150-cycle Illumina NextSeq 550 flow cell. From the authors' description of their analysis: Because only junctional sequences without quality scores were contained in the immunoSEQ output, filtering matching that applied to full-length reads could not be performed. To assign V/J genes and CDR3, sequences were annotated against IMGT germline references using PyIR, a Python wrapper for IgBLAST v1.9. Any read was removed if the V/J assignment was weak (E-value above 1e-6), the CDR3 was missing, or the read contained stop codons, out-of-frame junctions, or ambiguous translated residues. V3J clonotypes were defined as sequences sharing an identical inferred V gene, J gene, and CDR3 amino acid sequence. To compute the percentage overlap between repertoires, the number of shared unique clonotypes was divided by the size of the smaller repertoire. RTK rarefaction, the Chao1 estimator, and Recon v2.1 estimates of unobserved clonotypes were used to assess repertoire richness. Generation probabilities for all TCRbeta clonotypes obtained by the gDNA method from a few donors were computed using OLGA. TCRdb mirrors the immuneACCESS table, restricted to in-frame sequences. Some clones are absent from its copies; in checked studies, under half trace to an unresolved V gene, and the reason for the others is unknown. The V and J calls and clone size come from that table; D and trimming were worked out from the DNA. This sample is represented by some 2,100,000 clones; under 97% of them were singletons. The top ten clonotypes cover over 0.1% of the sample.

From a lookup of the germline V gene, CDR1 and CDR2 are SGDLS and YYNGEE. Taken from cysteine to phenylalanine, the CDR3 has 13 residues. Only CDR3 DNA remains: 39 bases, in frame from the first base. Deletion took 2 bases off V and 6 bases off J, with a span of 8 bases between the germline ends. Donors were healthy HIV-negative adults with no recently reported acute infections or vaccinations. Every donor was a Caucasian adult living in Nashville, Tennessee, USA. CD4+ T cells were enriched by magnetic negative selection; naive cells were then positively selected on CD45RA, and the negative fraction formed the memory subset. Blood was collected by leukapheresis, and PBMCs were isolated by Ficoll-Histopaque density gradient centrifugation and then cryopreserved in liquid nitrogen vapor phase. Purity and quantity of every magnetically sorted T cell population were checked by analytical flow cytometry. From each sorted fraction, genomic DNA was isolated and quantified by UV absorbance on a Nanodrop 2000c.

The rearranged segments are TRBV9 and TRBJ2-2; no D segment can be confidently identified. The clonotype was recovered from a man aged 18 to 35 in good health. The sample consisted of naive CD4+ T cells sorted from blood. The sample's cell subset or site label, in plain terms: CD45RA+ positively selected. The nucleotide sequence reads TGTGCCAGCAGCGTGAGACAAGCCGGGGAGCTGTTTTTT. Its coded protein is CASSVRQAGELFF.